The 4 T cell receptor beta chains listed next were all sequenced from one sample in a study of cytomegalovirus exposure and HLA in healthy donors. The method was immunoSEQ multiplex PCR; TCRdb's version includes in-frame clones alone and lacks a portion of them. The sample contains 76,000 or so clones, roughly 94% of which appear only once. Material: PBMCs. The receptors stem from a woman younger than 30 in good health and CMV-seropositive.

V is TRBV19 and J is TRBJ2-1; possible D gene TRBD1, 6 bases. V was trimmed by 10 bases and J by 1 base, leaving 8 bases between them. The CDR3 is 12 amino acids. Germline lookup yields CDR1 LNHDA and CDR2 SQIVND (reference sequence). CDR3 amino acids: CAIRGSYNEQFF. CDR3 nucleotide sequence: TGTGCCATCAGGGGTTCCTACAATGAGCAGTTCTTC.

The chain recombines TRBV7-9 with TRBJ2-2, with D hard to call. The V end lost 5 bases, the J end lost 9 bases, and 10 bases lay between the germline ends. The germline V gene encodes CDR1 SEHNR and CDR2 FQNEAQ (reference sequence). The CDR3 runs to 12 residues. DNA of the CDR3: TGTGCCAGCAGCCAACTACACCGGGAGCTGTTTTTT. This codes for CASSQLHRELFF.

The chain employs TRBV30 and TRBJ1-5; tentative D call: TRBD1 (6 bases). Germline CDR1 is GTSNPN and CDR2 is SVGIG (reference sequence). V was cut by 3 bases and J by 4 bases, with 7 bases left in between. The CDR3 runs to 12 residues. The CDR3 sequence is CAWRQGNQPQHF. In DNA form, the CDR3 reads TGTGCCTGGAGGCAGGGGAATCAGCCCCAGCATTTT.

V is TRBV14 and J is TRBJ2-1; D might be TRBD2 (5 bases). V was trimmed by 4 bases and J by 5 bases, leaving 15 bases between them. The CDR3 has 15 residues. Germline CDR1 and CDR2: SGHDN and FVKESK. The CDR3 DNA sequence: TGTGCCAGCAGCCGGGTCCGTGACTATGACAATGAGCAGTTCTTC. Translated, it gives CASSRVRDYDNEQFF.